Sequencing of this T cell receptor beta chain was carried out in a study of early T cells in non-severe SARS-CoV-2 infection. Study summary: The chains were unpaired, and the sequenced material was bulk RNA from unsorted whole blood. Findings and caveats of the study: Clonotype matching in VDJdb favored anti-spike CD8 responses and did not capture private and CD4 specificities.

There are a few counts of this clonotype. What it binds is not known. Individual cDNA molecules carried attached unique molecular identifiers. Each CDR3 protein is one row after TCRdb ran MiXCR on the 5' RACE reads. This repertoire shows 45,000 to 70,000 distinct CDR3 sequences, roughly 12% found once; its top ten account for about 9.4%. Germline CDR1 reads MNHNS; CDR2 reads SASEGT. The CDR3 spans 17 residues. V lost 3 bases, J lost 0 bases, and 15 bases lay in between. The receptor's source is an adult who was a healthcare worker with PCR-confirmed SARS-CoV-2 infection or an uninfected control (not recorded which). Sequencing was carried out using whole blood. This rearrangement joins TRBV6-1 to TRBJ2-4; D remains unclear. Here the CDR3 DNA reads TGTGCCAGCAGTGATTATTATTTCTCTCAAGCCAAAAACATTCAGTACTTC. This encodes CASSDYYFSQAKNIQYF.